This T cell receptor (beta chain) stems from a study of CD8+CD57+ T cells in acquired aplastic anemia. TCR beta VDJ and CDR3 profiles were obtained from a genomic DNA template. Via MiXCR, TCRdb re-called the reads, giving one row per CDR3 protein. The sample has 200,000 or so distinct CDR3 sequences; about 64% are singletons. The germline V gene encodes CDR1 SEHNR and CDR2 FQNEAQ (reference sequence). V gave up 1 base and J gave up 8 bases, with 5 bases separating them. CDR3 length: 11 residues. V gene TRBV7-9 combines with J gene TRBJ1-1, with D hard to call. This clonotype was sampled from a human donor with severe aplastic anemia or a healthy control (not recorded which). Sequenced input: sorted CD4+, CD8+, or CD8+CD57+ T cells (not recorded which) from PBMCs. As DNA, the CDR3 is TGTGCCAGCAGCTTAGGAATGGAAGCTTTCTTT. It specifies CASSLGMEAFF.